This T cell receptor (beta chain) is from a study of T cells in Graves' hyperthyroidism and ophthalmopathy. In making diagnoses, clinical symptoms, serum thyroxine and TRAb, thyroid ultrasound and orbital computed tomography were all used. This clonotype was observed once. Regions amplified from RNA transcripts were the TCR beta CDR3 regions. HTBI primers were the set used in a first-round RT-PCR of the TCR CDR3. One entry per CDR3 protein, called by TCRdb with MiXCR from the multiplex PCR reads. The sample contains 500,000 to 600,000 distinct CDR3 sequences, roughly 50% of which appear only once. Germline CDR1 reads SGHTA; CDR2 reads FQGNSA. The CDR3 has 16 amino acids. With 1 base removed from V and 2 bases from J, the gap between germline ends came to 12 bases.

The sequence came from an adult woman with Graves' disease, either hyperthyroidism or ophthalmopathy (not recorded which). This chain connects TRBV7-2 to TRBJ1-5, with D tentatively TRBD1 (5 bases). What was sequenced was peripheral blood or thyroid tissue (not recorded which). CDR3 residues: CASSLVAGTGNQPQHF. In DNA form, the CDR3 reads TGTGCCAGCAGCTTAGTCGCAGGGACCGGCAATCAGCCCCAGCATTTT.